Included here is one TCR beta chain sequence, with context. This clone was counted once. The antigen it binds to is not known. Nothing much larger sits one base from this clone, and base qualities are not available. The time point label, as the study defines it: progressive disease on ibrutinib. For TCR beta library preparation, about 2 micrograms of genomic DNA were isolated from cryopreserved PBMCs. Longitudinal blood samples from CLL patients receiving ibrutinib monotherapy were subjected to high-throughput TCR beta sequencing. The patients took part in an open-label, single-center phase 2 trial of ibrutinib monotherapy. On a MiSeq, deep resolution sequencing aimed for a depth between 1 in 1 million and 1 in 200,000 T cells, with each clonotype covered approximately 9.2x on average. The immunoSEQ hsTCRB Kit was used to generate TCR beta libraries. Per the original workflow: The data were analyzed with ImmunoSEQ Analyzer and ImmunoSEQ Data Assistant, and V, D and J gene assignments followed IMGT definitions. Clonality, which ranges from 0 to 1, was calculated by subtracting the normalized Shannon entropy of productive rearrangement frequencies from one. Public clonotype analysis was restricted to overrepresented clonotypes comprising at least 0.05% of each patient's repertoire. Repertoires from thirteen age-matched healthy donors in immuneACCESS were used as clonality controls. In TCRdb, the immuneACCESS table is reduced to in-frame sequences with V and J assigned. These tables do not hold every clone; where another copy was compared, an unresolved V gene accounts for under half, and the others remain unexplained. Clone size and V and J calls were adopted from that table, with D and trimming inferred from the DNA. The sample records approximately 280,000 clones, more than 70% of which are singletons. The ten top clones hold about 5.7% of the sample.

Taken from cysteine to phenylalanine, the CDR3 has 14 residues. Only the CDR3 portion is preserved as DNA: 42 bases, with reading frame beginning at the first base. The V end gives up 6 bases and the J end 5 bases, leaving 6 bases in the junction not matched to a gene. The germline V gene yields MNHEY for CDR1 and SVGAGI for CDR2. The data derive from a study of cytotoxic CD8 clonotypes in ibrutinib-treated CLL (dated by TCRdb to about 2021). Regarding the complete study: The cohort was composed of around twelve relapsed/refractory and roughly 16 treatment-naive patients; IGHV unmutated status was identified in 17 patients. Partial responses were observed in some 24 patients and complete responses in 2; after a median follow-up of around 68 months, remission was maintained in approximately 14 patients and progression was observed in approximately twelve. The response samples were drawn at a median of 12 months into treatment, with a range of roughly 6 to 36 months. An average of 255,043 productive templates and approximately 90,000 productive rearrangements was obtained per sample. Longitudinal samples were available for 26 of the 86 trial participants. Cryopreserved peripheral blood mononuclear cells were collected at three points: before therapy, at response, and at either sustained remission or disease progression. Every remission and progressive disease sample was obtained while ibrutinib was still being received by the patients. The study at large found these results: An increase in clonality was observed at ibrutinib response, with clonality remaining stable during sustained remission and falling back toward baseline at progression. Public clonotypes were rare and either contracted or stayed stable during treatment, and the rise in clonality at ibrutinib response reflected the expansion of private clonotypes. Baseline clonality was found to be higher than that of age-matched healthy donors and was strongly correlated with circulating CD8+ T-cell counts. Lymph node repertoires were not examined, and the timing of sampling was not matched between patients in sustained remission and those whose disease progressed.

This TCR came from a human donor with chronic lymphocytic leukemia. Here the chain combines TRBV6-5 and TRBJ1-4; 7 nucleotides in the junction match TRBD1. The sample here was PBMCs, taken at disease progression, from a patient treated with ibrutinib. The CDR3 in this case is CASRTGTANEKLFF. The sequence in DNA is TGTGCCAGCAGAACCGGGACAGCAAATGAAAAACTGTTTTTT.